The next 16 T cell receptor beta chains were all read from a single sample in a study of T cells in Graves' hyperthyroidism and ophthalmopathy. There were TCR beta CDR3 regions amplified from RNA transcripts. HTBI primers were employed in a first-round RT-PCR of the TCR CDR3. Each CDR3 protein gets one entry after TCRdb re-called the multiplex PCR reads with MiXCR. This sample has some 600,000 distinct CDR3 sequences, with more than 45% found just once. Sequencing was performed on peripheral blood or thyroid tissue (not recorded which). These receptors came from a young woman with Graves' hyperthyroidism.

The CDR3 spells CAIRETGPNTEAFF. CDR3 nucleotides: TGTGCCATCAGGGAGACAGGGCCGAACACTGAAGCTTTCTTT. The chain uses TRBV10-3 and TRBJ1-1; TRBD1 matches at 7 bases. J was trimmed by 1 base and V by 6 bases; bases with no gene match: 5. The CDR3 is 14 residues long. The germline CDR1 and CDR2 sequences are ENHRY and SYGVKD.

In regard to this clonotype: This may be a read error, as it is one base from a much larger clone. CDR3 loop: CASSLGAGYTF. The CDR3 nucleotides read TGTGCCAGCAGCTTAGGGGCTGGCTACACCTTC. V gene TRBV7-9 combines with J gene TRBJ1-2, with D unclear. Trimming cost V 1 base and J 7 bases, with 4 bases left between them. The CDR3 is 11 amino acids. CDR1 is SEHNR and CDR2 is FQNEAQ in the germline V gene (reference sequence). Using reference TRBV7-9 and TRBJ1-2 for the parts outside the CDR3, the full variable domain is DTGVSQNPRHKITKRGQNVTFRCDPISEHNRLYWYRQTLGQGPEFLTYFQNEAQLEKSRLLSDRFSAERPKGSFSTLEIQRTEQGDSAMYLCASSLGAGYTFGSGTRLTVV.

This clonotype was counted a few times. The V gene is TRBV7-8, the J gene TRBJ1-6, with D uncertain. Germline values: CDR1 SGHVS, CDR2 FQNEAQ. V dropped 5 bases and J dropped 7 bases, with 6 bases sitting between them. The length of the CDR3 is 12 residues. The CDR3 DNA follows: TGTGCCAGCAGCCCCAGGAATTCACCCCTCCACTTT. It is translated as CASSPRNSPLHF.

This clonotype was found a few times. The rearrangement uses TRBV7-1 and TRBJ2-2; 8 bases agree with TRBD2. TRBV7-1 is treated as an ORF (open reading frame) with a function not yet certain. The CDR3 is made up of 16 amino acids. J gave up 1 base and V 1 base, and 2 bases lay outside the gene matches. The CDR3 DNA reads as TGTGCCAGCAGCTCAGGGACTAGCAAGAACACCGGGGAGCTGTTTTTT. It codes for CASSSGTSKNTGELFF.

This clonotype was detected ten times or more. The chain employs TRBV7-9 and TRBJ1-2; D uncertain. V shed 5 bases and J shed 2 bases, with 12 bases lying between them. The germline gives CDR1 SEHNR, CDR2 FQNEAQ (reference sequence). The CDR3 is 14 residues long. For the CDR3, the DNA is TGTGCCAGCAGCCCCCCGACGGCCAACTATGGCTACACCTTC. This translates into CASSPPTANYGYTF.

Comment on this clonotype: Relative to the germline gene, one junction end is altered; a read error may explain this. The chain combines TRBV24-1 with TRBJ2-2; 10 nucleotides match TRBD2. The CDR3 runs 15 residues. In germline, CDR1 is KGHDR, CDR2 SFDVKD. CDR3 residues: CASSALAGAVGELFF. Here the CDR3 DNA reads TGTGCCAGCAGTGCTCTAGCGGGAGCTGTCGGGGAGCTGTTTTTT.

This clonotype was found a few times. The chain couples TRBV7-8 to TRBJ2-7; D uncertain. The CDR3 covers 12 residues. Germline assignment: CDR1 SGHVS and CDR2 FQNEAQ. Trimming shortened V by 5 bases and J by 5 bases, and 10 bases separated the two germline ends. The DNA of the CDR3 is TGTGCCAGCAGCCAAGGATGGGACGAGCAGTACTTC. Protein: CASSQGWDEQYF. The full variable domain, with the rest looked up from reference TRBV7-8 and TRBJ2-7, is GAGVSQSPRYKVAKRGQDVALRCDPISGHVSLFWYQQALGQGPEFLTYFQNEAQLDKSGLPSDRFFAERPEGSVSTLKIQRTQQEDSAVYLCASSQGWDEQYFGPGTRLTVT.

The chain has TRBV19 and TRBJ1-1; no clear D gene. There are 14 residues in the CDR3. Germline CDR1 LNHDA, CDR2 SQIVND (reference sequence). V lost 5 bases and J 0 bases, leaving 10 bases between the germline ends. CDR3 residues: CASSPPGMNTEAFF. As DNA, the CDR3 is TGTGCCAGTAGTCCCCCCGGGATGAACACTGAAGCTTTCTTT.

This clonotype has at least ten counts. The chain joins TRBV15 to TRBJ1-2; tentatively, D is TRBD1 (5 bases). Germline V gene lookup returns CDR1 LNHNV and CDR2 YYDKDF (reference sequence). The CDR3 covers 11 residues. Trimming took 6 bases from V and 7 from J, leaving 9 bases between them. The CDR3 bases are TGTGCCACCAGTCGGGGACGTGGCTACACCTTC. This translates into CATSRGRGYTF.

The J gene is TRBJ1-6, the V gene TRBV7-9; D call uncertain. From germline, CDR1 is SEHNR and CDR2 FQNEAQ (reference sequence). Trimming took 3 bases from V and 13 from J, leaving 16 bases between them. The CDR3 runs to 14 residues. This chain's CDR3 is CASSFDGFNQPLHF. CDR3 sequence (DNA): TGTGCCAGCAGCTTTGACGGGTTCAATCAGCCCCTCCACTTT.

The CDR3 DNA reads as TGTGCCAGCAGCTTGGTTTGGGAAAGGAATCGTGGCTACACCTTC. Translated: CASSLVWERNRGYTF. This chain connects TRBV7-2 to TRBJ1-2; D is uncertain. Trimming stripped 3 bases from V and 7 bases from J, with 18 bases between. Germline V gene lookup returns CDR1 SGHTA and CDR2 FQGNSA. The CDR3 spans 15 residues. Based on the CDR3 plus reference TRBV7-2 and TRBJ1-2, the full variable domain is GAGVSQSPSNKVTEKGKDVELRCDPISGHTALYWYRQSLGQGLEFLIYFQGNSAPDKSGLPSDRFSAERTGGSVSTLTIQRTQQEDSAVYLCASSLVWERNRGYTFGSGTRLTVV.

DNA of the CDR3: TGTGCCAGTAGTCATGACAAGAACACTGAAGCTTTCTTT. It is translated as CASSHDKNTEAFF. This chain links TRBV19 with TRBJ1-1; no firm D call. The germline V gene has CDR1 LNHDA and CDR2 SQIVND (reference sequence). This CDR3 has 13 residues. V was trimmed by 5 bases and J by 1 base, leaving 8 bases between them. Variable domain in full (rest from reference TRBV19 and TRBJ1-1): DGGITQSPKYLFRKEGQNVTLSCEQNLNHDAMYWYRQDPGQGLRLIYYSQIVNDFQKGDIAEGYSVSREKKESFPLTVTSAQKNPTAFYLCASSHDKNTEAFFGQGTRLTVV.

V usage is TRBV7-2 and J usage is TRBJ2-7; a possible D gene is TRBD1 (5 bases). The CDR3 totals 11 residues. V was shortened by 6 bases and J by 6 bases, with 9 bases between the two germline ends. Germline CDR1 is SGHTA and CDR2 is FQGNSA. The CDR3 DNA is TGTGCCAGCAGTTACCAGGGCGAGCAGTACTTC. This sequence encodes CASSYQGEQYF.

This clonotype came up a few times. The J gene is TRBJ1-5, the V gene TRBV4-1, with D maybe TRBD1 (6 bases). Trimming left V 4 bases short and J 0 bases short, with 10 bases between. The CDR3 is 15 residues long. CDR1 and CDR2 (germline): MGHRA, YSYEKL. For the CDR3, the DNA is TGCGCCAGCAGCCTTCGACAGGCTAGCAATCAGCCCCAGCATTTT. Protein: CASSLRQASNQPQHF.

Of note for this clonotype: Relative to the germline gene, one junction end is altered; a read error may explain this. This rearrangement joins TRBV29-1 to TRBJ1-4, with D uncertain. This CDR3 has 11 amino acids. From germline, CDR1 is SQVTM and CDR2 ANQGSEA. CDR3 residues: CSGLKFEKLLF. Written as DNA, the CDR3 is TGCAGCGGACTGAAATTTGAAAAACTGCTTTTT.

This chain joins TRBV11-2 and TRBJ1-5, with no clear D. The length of the CDR3 is 13 residues. CDR1 and CDR2 (germline): SGHAT, FQNNGV. V shed 0 bases and J shed 6 bases, with 6 bases lying between them. This CDR3 is CASSLDPAQPQHF. CDR3 DNA: TGTGCCAGCAGCTTAGATCCGGCTCAGCCCCAGCATTTT.